Each of the 23 T cell receptor beta chains below was sequenced from the same sample in a study of blood T cell repertoires in COVID-19. Repertoires were generated with immunoSEQ multiplex PCR, while TCRdb's copy carries only in-frame clones and drops some. The repertoire holds roughly 250,000 clones, with 70% to 90% as singletons. Sequenced sample: peripheral blood. These receptors all come from a woman aged 35 to 49 who had recovered from COVID-19.

This clone was detected only once. The V call is TRBV4-1, the J call TRBJ2-4; perhaps TRBD1 as D (5 bases). The germline gives CDR1 MGHRA, CDR2 YSYEKL. The CDR3 is 15 amino acids. V was shortened by 2 bases and J by 4 bases, with 12 bases between the two germline ends. This CDR3 reads CASSQRQQIKNIQYF. In DNA form, the CDR3 reads TGCGCCAGCAGCCAAAGACAGCAAATTAAAAACATTCAGTACTTC.

J is TRBJ2-1 and V is TRBV7-2; possible D gene TRBD1, 7 bases. CDR1 and CDR2 (germline): SGHTA, FQGNSA. Trimming removed 3 bases at V and 9 bases at J, with 12 bases between. The CDR3 sequence is 13 residues long. Here the CDR3 reads CASSLNRGGEQFF. CDR3 nucleotide sequence: TGTGCCAGCAGCTTGAACAGGGGAGGTGAGCAGTTCTTC.

This clone was seen a handful of times. The chain employs TRBV7-2 and TRBJ2-2; possibly TRBD1 for D (7 bases). This CDR3 is built from 15 residues. The V and J ends lost 5 bases and 7 bases respectively, with 17 bases between them. Germline V lookup: CDR1 SGHTA, CDR2 FQGNSA. This CDR3 is CASSMRQGGNGELFF. Written as DNA, the CDR3 is TGTGCCAGCAGCATGAGACAGGGAGGTAACGGGGAGCTGTTTTTT. Based on the CDR3 plus reference TRBV7-2 and TRBJ2-2, the full variable domain is GAGVSQSPSNKVTEKGKDVELRCDPISGHTALYWYRQSLGQGLEFLIYFQGNSAPDKSGLPSDRFSAERTGGSVSTLTIQRTQQEDSAVYLCASSMRQGGNGELFFGEGSRLTVL.

The chain has TRBV7-2 and TRBJ2-2; 8 bases agree with TRBD1. CDR3 length: 17 amino acids. Germline assignment: CDR1 SGHTA and CDR2 FQGNSA. V was clipped by 4 bases and J by 0 bases; unmatched bases: 7. CDR3 in DNA: TGTGCCAGCAGCTCCCCTTCAGGGGGCGCGAACACCGGGGAGCTGTTTTTT. Amino acids: CASSSPSGGANTGELFF. The complete variable domain, with remaining parts taken from reference TRBV7-2 and TRBJ2-2, reads GAGVSQSPSNKVTEKGKDVELRCDPISGHTALYWYRQSLGQGLEFLIYFQGNSAPDKSGLPSDRFSAERTGGSVSTLTIQRTQQEDSAVYLCASSSPSGGANTGELFFGEGSRLTVL.

V is TRBV10-2 and J is TRBJ2-3; D not certain. V was trimmed by 0 bases and J by 7 bases, leaving 20 bases between them. Germline V gives CDR1 WSHSY, CDR2 SAAADI. The CDR3 extends over 17 amino acids. The DNA for the CDR3 is TGCGCCAGCAGTGAGTCGGCGGTTGCCTTTCGAACCAATACGCAGTATTTT. Translation: CASSESAVAFRTNTQYF.

V is TRBV7-2 and J is TRBJ1-5; D not resolved. Trimming shortened V by 2 bases and J by 2 bases, and 10 bases separated the two germline ends. Germline loops: CDR1 SGHTA, CDR2 FQGNSA. The CDR3 totals 15 residues. The CDR3 DNA is TGTGCCAGCAGCTTAACCGGGTTGGGCAATCAGCCCCAGCATTTT. Translating gives CASSLTGLGNQPQHF.

The chain has TRBV4-2 and TRBJ2-5; 10 bases are a match to TRBD2. With 2 bases clipped from V and 5 bases from J, the junction kept 5 bases outside the gene matches. The CDR3 is made up of 15 amino acids. The germline gives CDR1 LGHNA, CDR2 YNFKEQ. The CDR3, as DNA: TGTGCCAGCAGCCAATCTAGCGGGAGTGGCGAGACCCAGTACTTC. This sequence encodes CASSQSSGSGETQYF.

This chain joins TRBV5-1 and TRBJ2-5; a weak D match, TRBD2 (7 bases). This CDR3 is built from 16 residues. The V gene lost 4 bases and the J gene lost 0 bases, with 16 bases spanning the gap. The germline V gene has CDR1 SGHRS and CDR2 YFSETQ. CDR3 nucleotides: TGCGCCAGCAGCCGGGGAGGGGGTACGTACCAAGAGACCCAGTACTTC. Translated, it gives CASSRGGGTYQETQYF. The whole variable domain, filled in from reference TRBV5-1 and TRBJ2-5, reads KAGVTQTPRYLIKTRGQQVTLSCSPISGHRSVSWYQQTPGQGLQFLFEYFSETQRNKGNFPGRFSGRQFSNSRSEMNVSTLELGDSALYLCASSRGGGTYQETQYFGPGTRLLVL.

This chain links TRBV27 with TRBJ1-2; 7 bases are a match to TRBD1. Trimming at V came to 2 bases and at J to 3 bases, leaving 15 bases not matched to a gene. The CDR3 totals 18 residues. CDR1 and CDR2 from the germline V gene are MNHEY and SMNVEV (reference sequence). In DNA, the CDR3 is TGTGCCAGCAGTTTACGGGGCCCGACAGGGTACTCCGACTATGGCTACACCTTC. Encoded protein: CASSLRGPTGYSDYGYTF.

The V and J genes are TRBV6-2 or TRBV6-3 and TRBJ1-5; 9 bases fit TRBD1. CDR3 length equals 17 residues. Germline CDR1 MNHEY, CDR2 SVGEGT. V lost 6 bases and J lost 0; bases outside the gene matches: 9. CDR3 bases: TGTGCCAGCAGCTTAACCGGGACAGGGCTTAGCAATCAGCCCCAGCATTTT. It specifies CASSLTGTGLSNQPQHF.

The V and J genes are TRBV9 and TRBJ2-7, with D possibly matching TRBD1 (6 bases). Trimming removed 0 bases at V and 4 bases at J, with 14 bases between. Germline CDR1 SGDLS, CDR2 YYNGEE. This CDR3 has 15 residues. In DNA, the CDR3 is TGTGCCAGCAGCGTAGCGTCAGGGGTGGCTTACGAGCAGTACTTC. This encodes CASSVASGVAYEQYF.

The J gene is TRBJ2-3, the V gene TRBV7-2; 13 bases map to TRBD2. The CDR3 is 17 residues long. Germline V gene lookup returns CDR1 SGHTA and CDR2 FQGNSA. The V gene end was trimmed by 5 bases and the J gene end by 2 bases; junction bases not matched to a gene: 7. DNA for the CDR3: TGTGCCAGCAGCGACCGGACTAGCGGGGGCCACACAGATACGCAGTATTTT. This gives the protein CASSDRTSGGHTDTQYF.

For the CDR3, the DNA is TGCGCCAGCAGCCATCCTGGTGCGGGCTTTAATGAAAAACTGTTTTTT. Encoded protein: CASSHPGAGFNEKLFF. J is TRBJ1-4 and V is TRBV4-3; D gene unclear. Trimming took 3 bases from V and 4 from J, leaving 15 bases between them. This CDR3 region has 16 residues. Looked up from germline, CDR1 is LGHNA and CDR2 is YSLEER.

This chain uses TRBV20-1 with TRBJ1-6; 9 positions agree with TRBD1. CDR1 is DFQATT, CDR2 SNEGSKA, per germline (reference sequence). V gave up 4 bases and J gave up 7 bases; unmatched junction bases: 14. The CDR3 is 17 residues long. DNA of the CDR3: TGCAGTGCTATTGAACCCAGGGACAGGGTCTACAATTCACCCCTCCACTTT. Translating gives CSAIEPRDRVYNSPLHF.

A word on this clone: Other DNA sequences of this sample code for an identical CDR3. This chain links TRBV18 with TRBJ1-2; 8 bases fit TRBD1. Germline loops: CDR1 KGHSH, CDR2 LQKENI. With 0 bases clipped from V and 0 bases from J, the junction kept 3 bases outside the gene matches. This CDR3 is 16 amino acids long. CDR3 bases: TGTGCCAGCTCACCACCCGACAGGGGCCCTAACTATGGCTACACCTTC. Its translation is CASSPPDRGPNYGYTF.

The chain combines TRBV6-4 with TRBJ1-2; 9 bases align to TRBD1. Germline V gives CDR1 MRHNA, CDR2 SNTAGT. This CDR3 contains 13 residues. The V and J ends lost 4 bases and 8 bases, in that order; junction bases with no gene match: 5. CDR3 nucleotides: TGTGCCAGCAGTGGGACAGGGGTAGGCGGCTACACCTTC. This sequence encodes CASSGTGVGGYTF.

The genes are TRBV9 and TRBJ1-5, with D unclear. The CDR3 loop spans 16 amino acids. The V and J ends lost 1 base and 3 bases respectively, with 14 bases between them. Per the germline V gene, CDR1 is SGDLS and CDR2 is YYNGEE. In DNA form, the CDR3 reads TGTGCCAGCAGCGTATCCCCTAGGCAGAACAATCAGCCCCAGCATTTT. Encoded protein: CASSVSPRQNNQPQHF.

The CDR3, as DNA: TGTGCCAGCTCACCTTCCACTAGTCCGGGGGAGACCCAGTACTTC. It translates to CASSPSTSPGETQYF. V and J are TRBV18 and TRBJ2-5, with a possible D match to TRBD2 (5 bases). With 3 bases removed from V and 5 bases from J, the gap between germline ends came to 16 bases. This CDR3 contains 15 residues. Germline V gives CDR1 KGHSH, CDR2 LQKENI.

This clone was seen only once. This sequence joins TRBV6-6 and TRBJ1-6; 9 nucleotides line up with TRBD1. After removal of 6 bases from V and 10 bases from J, the junction contained 13 bases not matched to a gene. The germline CDR1 and CDR2 sequences are MNHNY and SVGAGI (reference sequence). This CDR3 has 16 amino acids. CDR3 nucleotides: TGTGCCAGCAGGCCACTTCGGACAGGGGTCGAGTCACCCCTCCACTTT. Translating gives CASRPLRTGVESPLHF.

The chain recombines TRBV19 with TRBJ1-5; D is unresolved. V dropped 6 bases and J dropped 1 base, with 25 bases sitting between them. CDR3 length equals 19 residues. Germline V gene sequence: CDR1 LNHDA, CDR2 SQIVND (reference sequence). CDR3 amino acids: CASSPEGPRGAQSNQPQHF. CDR3 DNA sequence: TGTGCCAGTAGCCCTGAAGGGCCACGGGGAGCGCAGAGCAATCAGCCCCAGCATTTT. Full variable domain (missing parts from reference TRBV19 and TRBJ1-5): DGGITQSPKYLFRKEGQNVTLSCEQNLNHDAMYWYRQDPGQGLRLIYYSQIVNDFQKGDIAEGYSVSREKKESFPLTVTSAQKNPTAFYLCASSPEGPRGAQSNQPQHFGDGTRLSIL.

V usage is TRBV6-5 and J usage is TRBJ2-1, with a possible D match to TRBD2 (5 bases). Trimming cost V 0 bases and J 4 bases, with 13 bases left between them. This CDR3 region has 16 residues. Per the germline V gene, CDR1 is MNHEY and CDR2 is SVGAGI. The chain's CDR3 is CASSYSASYGYNEQFF. The CDR3 bases are TGTGCCAGCAGTTACTCGGCTAGCTACGGATACAATGAGCAGTTCTTC.

The V and J genes are TRBV19 and TRBJ2-2; 11 nucleotides line up with TRBD1. In germline, CDR1 is LNHDA, CDR2 SQIVND (reference sequence). This CDR3 spans 15 amino acids. The V gene end was trimmed by 5 bases and the J gene end by 7 bases; junction bases not matched to a gene: 6. CDR3 DNA sequence: TGTGCCAGTAGTTTCCGGGACAGGGGGTTCGGGGAGCTGTTTTTT. It translates to CASSFRDRGFGELFF.

The chain joins TRBV10-3 to TRBJ1-1; D gene uncertain. Looked up from germline, CDR1 is ENHRY and CDR2 is SYGVKD. The CDR3 covers 16 residues. V shed 0 bases and J shed 2 bases, with 13 bases lying between them. As DNA, the CDR3 is TGTGCCATCAGTGAGTCGAAGGAAACAGCTAACACTGAAGCTTTCTTT. Its translation: CAISESKETANTEAFF.